One sample yielded the 7 T cell receptor beta chains listed below, sequenced in a study of cytomegalovirus exposure and HLA in healthy donors. The PCR made use of 60 Vbeta and 13 Jbeta primers. The table came from immunoSEQ multiplex PCR; TCRdb's copy has only in-frame clones and leaves some out. Here the sample spans more than 95,000 clones, about three quarters being singletons. The sample was PBMCs. All receptors come from a woman aged 18-29 years in good health and CMV-seropositive.

The J gene is TRBJ1-5, the V gene TRBV30; no reliable D call. The germline CDR1 and CDR2 sequences are GTSNPN and SVGIG (reference sequence). CDR3 size: 13 residues. The V and J ends lost 0 bases and 4 bases respectively, with 7 bases between them. The CDR3 sequence: CAWSVPGNQPQHF. The CDR3 nucleotides read TGTGCCTGGAGTGTACCAGGTAATCAGCCCCAGCATTTT. The whole variable domain, filled in from reference TRBV30 and TRBJ1-5, reads SQTIHQWPATLVQPVGSPLSLECTVEGTSNPNLYWYRQAAGRGLQLLFYSVGIGQISSEVPQNLSASRPQDRQFILSSKKLLLSDSGFYLCAWSVPGNQPQHFGDGTRLSIL.

The chain joins TRBV6-1 to TRBJ1-5, with 8 bases that match TRBD1. CDR1 is MNHNS and CDR2 is SASEGT in the germline V gene. The trim removed 5 bases at V and 6 bases at J, leaving 6 bases unmatched. CDR3 length: 14 residues. CDR3 loop: CASSPTGGGQPQHF. The DNA for the CDR3 is TGTGCCAGCAGTCCAACAGGGGGAGGTCAGCCCCAGCATTTT.

This rearrangement joins TRBV6-1 to TRBJ2-7; D is unresolved. The CDR3 runs 14 residues. Germline V gene lookup returns CDR1 MNHNS and CDR2 SASEGT. The V gene lost 6 bases and the J gene lost 2 bases, with 14 bases spanning the gap. CDR3 nucleotides: TGTGCCAGCAGCGCCAGAGGAGTACCCTACGAGCAGTACTTC. Its translation: CASSARGVPYEQYF.

V usage is TRBV6-5 and J usage is TRBJ1-2; D is uncertain. Germline V gene data show CDR1 as MNHEY and CDR2 as SVGAGI. The CDR3 is 15 residues long. V lost 0 bases and J lost 0, with 8 bases in between. Here the CDR3 reads CASSYSAGANYGYTF. The CDR3 DNA follows: TGTGCCAGCAGTTACTCGGCGGGAGCTAACTATGGCTACACCTTC.

The rearrangement joins TRBV28 to TRBJ1-2; D possibly corresponds to TRBD1 (6 bases). Germline V CDR1 and CDR2: MDHEN, SYDVKM. Deletions cut 3 bases from V and 5 bases from J, with 13 bases between. CDR3 size: 14 residues. CDR3 in amino acids: CASSFIQGRYGYTF. CDR3 nucleotides: TGTGCCAGCAGTTTCATCCAGGGGAGATATGGCTACACCTTC.

The V call is TRBV18, the J call TRBJ2-1; D gene unclear. The CDR3 has 14 amino acids. V lost 0 bases and J lost 5, with 8 bases in between. CDR1 is KGHSH and CDR2 is LQKENI in the germline V gene. The CDR3 DNA is TGTGCCAGCTCACCACCGTTTAGTAACAATGAGCAGTTCTTC. This encodes CASSPPFSNNEQFF.

The chain links TRBV30 to TRBJ2-2; D unresolved. The CDR3 loop spans 13 amino acids. Germline V gene data show CDR1 as GTSNPN and CDR2 as SVGIG (reference sequence). V was pared by 0 bases and J by 7 bases, with 9 bases between. CDR3 protein: CAWSVLASGELFF. CDR3 coding DNA: TGTGCCTGGAGTGTACTTGCTAGCGGGGAGCTGTTTTTT.